A single T cell receptor (beta chain) is shown here with its context. These data originate in a study of blood T cell repertoires in COVID-19. Study at large: Both acute and convalescent COVID-19 samples were obtained from the United States, Italy and Spain. T cells, B-cell-depleted T cells, or PBMCs provided the cDNA or gDNA that served as material.

Authors' processing steps: The authors estimated nucleated cell counts from reference gene primer amplification. Sequenced by immunoSEQ multiplex PCR; TCRdb stores in-frame clones only, minus some. For V, J and clone size, that table is used; D and trimming come from the DNA. The sample yields about 470,000 clones, about nine tenths seen once. Trimming removed 6 bases at V and 4 bases at J, with 10 bases between. The CDR3 length is 11 residues. The V gene's germline CDR1 is SQVTM and CDR2 ANQGSEA. This sequence originates from a young woman who had recovered from COVID-19. Sequenced material: PBMCs or T cells enriched from blood (not recorded which). The chain is built from TRBV29-1 and TRBJ2-7, with D unresolved. CDR3 sequence: CSVDSGYEQYF. CDR3 coding DNA: TGCAGCGTCGACTCTGGGTACGAGCAGTACTTC.